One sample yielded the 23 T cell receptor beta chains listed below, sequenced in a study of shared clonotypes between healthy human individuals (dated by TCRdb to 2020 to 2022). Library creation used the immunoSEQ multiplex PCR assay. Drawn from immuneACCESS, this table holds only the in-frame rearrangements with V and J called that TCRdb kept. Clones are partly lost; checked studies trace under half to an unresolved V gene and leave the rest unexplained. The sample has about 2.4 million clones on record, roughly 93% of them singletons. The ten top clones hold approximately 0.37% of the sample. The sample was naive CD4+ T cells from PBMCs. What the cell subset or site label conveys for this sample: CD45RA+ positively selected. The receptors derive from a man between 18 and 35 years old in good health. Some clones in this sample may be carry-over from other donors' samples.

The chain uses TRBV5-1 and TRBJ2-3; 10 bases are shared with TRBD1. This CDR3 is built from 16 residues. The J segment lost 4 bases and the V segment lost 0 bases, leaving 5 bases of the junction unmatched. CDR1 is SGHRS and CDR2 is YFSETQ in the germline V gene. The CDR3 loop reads CASSLEGQGEADTQYF. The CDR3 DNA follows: TGCGCCAGCAGCTTGGAAGGACAGGGGGAGGCAGATACGCAGTATTTT.

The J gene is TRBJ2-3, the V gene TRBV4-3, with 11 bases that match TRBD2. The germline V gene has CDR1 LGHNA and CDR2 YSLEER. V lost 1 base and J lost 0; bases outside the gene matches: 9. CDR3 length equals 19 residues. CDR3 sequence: CASSQATSGTIASTDTQYF. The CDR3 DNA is TGCGCCAGCAGCCAAGCGACTAGCGGGACAATTGCCAGCACAGATACGCAGTATTTT.

CDR3 amino acids: CASLGRFTDTQYF. The CDR3 bases are TGTGCCAGCTTGGGCAGATTCACAGATACGCAGTATTTT. This chain links TRBV6-1 with TRBJ2-3; D not resolved. Germline-derived CDR1 and CDR2 are MNHNS and SASEGT. V was shortened by 8 bases and J by 2 bases, with 11 bases between the two germline ends. CDR3 length: 13 amino acids.

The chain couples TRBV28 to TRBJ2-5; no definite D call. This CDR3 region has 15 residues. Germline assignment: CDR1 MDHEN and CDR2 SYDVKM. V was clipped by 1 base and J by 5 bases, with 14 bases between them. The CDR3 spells CASSLYVQAWETQYF. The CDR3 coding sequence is TGTGCCAGCAGTTTATACGTCCAGGCCTGGGAGACCCAGTACTTC.

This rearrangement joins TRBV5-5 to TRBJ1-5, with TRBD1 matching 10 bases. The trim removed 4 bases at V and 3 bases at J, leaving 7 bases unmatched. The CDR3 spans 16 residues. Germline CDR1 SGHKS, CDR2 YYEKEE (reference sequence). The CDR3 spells CASSTGQGGFNQPQHF. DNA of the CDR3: TGTGCCAGCAGCACCGGACAGGGGGGGTTCAATCAGCCCCAGCATTTT.

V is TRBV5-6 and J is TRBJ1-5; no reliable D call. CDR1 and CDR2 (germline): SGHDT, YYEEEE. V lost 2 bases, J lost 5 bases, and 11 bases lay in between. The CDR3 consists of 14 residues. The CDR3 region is CASSLEGADQPQHF. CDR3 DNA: TGTGCCAGCAGCTTAGAGGGTGCAGATCAGCCCCAGCATTTT.

The CDR3 here is CASSPGPQGYNSPLHF. For the CDR3, the DNA is TGTGCCAGCAGTCCGGGCCCACAAGGCTATAATTCACCCCTCCACTTT. The chain uses TRBV13 and TRBJ1-6; unclear D gene. The CDR3 totals 16 residues. The V gene's germline CDR1 is PRHDT and CDR2 FYEKMQ (reference sequence). Trimming removed 6 bases from V and 3 bases from J, with 15 bases in between.

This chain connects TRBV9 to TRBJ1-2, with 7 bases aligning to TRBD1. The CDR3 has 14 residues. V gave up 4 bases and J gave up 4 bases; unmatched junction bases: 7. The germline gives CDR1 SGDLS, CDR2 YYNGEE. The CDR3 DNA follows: TGTGCCAGCAGCCCCAGGGACAGCGGCTATGGCTACACCTTC. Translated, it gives CASSPRDSGYGYTF.

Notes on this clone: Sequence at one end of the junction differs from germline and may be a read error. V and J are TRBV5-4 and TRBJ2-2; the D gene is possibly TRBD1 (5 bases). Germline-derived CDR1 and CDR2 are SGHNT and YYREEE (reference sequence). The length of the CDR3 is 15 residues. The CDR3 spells CASSLDSAKTGELFF. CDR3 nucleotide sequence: TGTGCCAGCAGCCTAGACAGCGCGAAAACCGGGGAGCTGTTTTTT.

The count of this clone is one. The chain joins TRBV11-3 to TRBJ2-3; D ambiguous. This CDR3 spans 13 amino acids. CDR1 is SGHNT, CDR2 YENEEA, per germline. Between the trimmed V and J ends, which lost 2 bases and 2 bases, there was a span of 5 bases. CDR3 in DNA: TGTGCCAGCAGCTTAACCCCCACAGATACGCAGTATTTT. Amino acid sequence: CASSLTPTDTQYF.

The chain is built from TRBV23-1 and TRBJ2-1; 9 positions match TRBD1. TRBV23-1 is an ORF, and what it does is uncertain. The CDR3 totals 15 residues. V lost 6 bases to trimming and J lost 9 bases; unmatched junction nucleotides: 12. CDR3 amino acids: CASSPGTGQPVEQFF. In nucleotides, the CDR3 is TGCGCCAGCAGCCCCGGGACAGGGCAGCCGGTTGAGCAGTTCTTC.

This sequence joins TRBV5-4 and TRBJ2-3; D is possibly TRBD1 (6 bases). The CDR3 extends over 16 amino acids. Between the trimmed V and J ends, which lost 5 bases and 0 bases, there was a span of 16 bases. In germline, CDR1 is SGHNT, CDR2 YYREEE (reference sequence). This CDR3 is CASRNRQDGSTDTQYF. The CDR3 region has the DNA TGTGCCAGCAGGAACCGACAGGACGGGAGCACAGATACGCAGTATTTT.

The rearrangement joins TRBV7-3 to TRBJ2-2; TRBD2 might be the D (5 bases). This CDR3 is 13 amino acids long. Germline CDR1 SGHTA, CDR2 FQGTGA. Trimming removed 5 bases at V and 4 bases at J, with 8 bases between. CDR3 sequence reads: CASSRGATGELFF. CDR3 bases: TGTGCCAGCAGCCGGGGAGCCACCGGGGAGCTGTTTTTT.

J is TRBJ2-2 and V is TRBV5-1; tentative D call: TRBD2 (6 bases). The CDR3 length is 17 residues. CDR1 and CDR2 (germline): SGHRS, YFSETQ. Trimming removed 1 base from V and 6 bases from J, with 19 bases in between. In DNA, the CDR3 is TGCGCCAGCAGCTTGCCTCCGGGGAGGAACAATCCCGGGGAGCTGTTTTTT. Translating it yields CASSLPPGRNNPGELFF.

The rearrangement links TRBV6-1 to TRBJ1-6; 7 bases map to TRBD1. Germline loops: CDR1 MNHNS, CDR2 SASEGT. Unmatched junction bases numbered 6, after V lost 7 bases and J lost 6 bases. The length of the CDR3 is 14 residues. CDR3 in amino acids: CASTLGQANSPLHF. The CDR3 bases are TGTGCCAGCACCCTAGGACAGGCTAATTCACCCCTCCACTTT.

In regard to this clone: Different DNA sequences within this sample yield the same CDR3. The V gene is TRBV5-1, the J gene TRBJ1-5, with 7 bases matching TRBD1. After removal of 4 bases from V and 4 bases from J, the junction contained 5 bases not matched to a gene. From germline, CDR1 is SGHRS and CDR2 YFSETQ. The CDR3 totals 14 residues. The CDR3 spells CASSPGTANQPQHF. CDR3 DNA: TGCGCCAGCAGCCCCGGGACAGCGAATCAGCCCCAGCATTTT.

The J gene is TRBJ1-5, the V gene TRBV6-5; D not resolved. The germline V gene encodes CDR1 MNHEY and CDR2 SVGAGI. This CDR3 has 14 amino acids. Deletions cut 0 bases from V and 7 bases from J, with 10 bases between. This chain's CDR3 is CASSYSQEIQPQHF. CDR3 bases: TGTGCCAGCAGTTACTCGCAGGAAATACAGCCCCAGCATTTT.

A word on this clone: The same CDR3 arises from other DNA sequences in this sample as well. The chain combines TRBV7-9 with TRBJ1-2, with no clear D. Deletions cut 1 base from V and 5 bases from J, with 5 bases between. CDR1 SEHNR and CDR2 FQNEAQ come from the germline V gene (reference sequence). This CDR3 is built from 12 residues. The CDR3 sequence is CASSLGLYGYTF. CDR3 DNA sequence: TGTGCCAGCAGCTTAGGTCTGTATGGCTACACCTTC. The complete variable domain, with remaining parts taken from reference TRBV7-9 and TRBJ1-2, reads DTGVSQNPRHKITKRGQNVTFRCDPISEHNRLYWYRQTLGQGPEFLTYFQNEAQLEKSRLLSDRFSAERPKGSFSTLEIQRTEQGDSAMYLCASSLGLYGYTFGSGTRLTVV.

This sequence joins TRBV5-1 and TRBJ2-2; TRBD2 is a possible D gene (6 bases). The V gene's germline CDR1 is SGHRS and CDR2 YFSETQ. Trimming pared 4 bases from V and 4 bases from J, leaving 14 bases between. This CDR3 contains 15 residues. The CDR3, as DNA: TGCGCCAGCAGCGGAACGACTAGTCCCACCGGGGAGCTGTTTTTT. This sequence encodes CASSGTTSPTGELFF.

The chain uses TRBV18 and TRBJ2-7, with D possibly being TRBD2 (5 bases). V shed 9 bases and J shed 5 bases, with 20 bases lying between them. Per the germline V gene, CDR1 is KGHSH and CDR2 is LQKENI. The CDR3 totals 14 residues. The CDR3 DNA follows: TGTGCCAGTGCCCAGGCGGGCCCGGCGGACGAGCAGTACTTC. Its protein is CASAQAGPADEQYF.

CDR3 sequence (DNA): TGTGCCAGCAGCTTAAGTTCATCTAGCACAGATACGCAGTATTTT. This encodes CASSLSSSSTDTQYF. This chain connects TRBV7-3 to TRBJ2-3; D remains unclear. Trimming took 1 base from V and 0 from J, leaving 8 bases between them. The germline CDR1 and CDR2 sequences are SGHTA and FQGTGA. This CDR3 comprises 15 residues. Variable domain in full (rest from reference TRBV7-3 and TRBJ2-3): GAGVSQTPSNKVTEKGKYVELRCDPISGHTALYWYRQSLGQGPEFLIYFQGTGAADDSGLPNDRFFAVRPEGSVSTLKIQRTERGDSAVYLCASSLSSSSTDTQYFGPGTRLTVL.

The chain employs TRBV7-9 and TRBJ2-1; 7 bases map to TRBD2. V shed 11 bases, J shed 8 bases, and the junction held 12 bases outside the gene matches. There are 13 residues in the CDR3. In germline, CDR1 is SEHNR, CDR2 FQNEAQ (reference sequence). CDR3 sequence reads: CAAGGEAKDEQFF. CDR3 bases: TGTGCCGCTGGGGGGGAGGCTAAGGATGAGCAGTTCTTC.

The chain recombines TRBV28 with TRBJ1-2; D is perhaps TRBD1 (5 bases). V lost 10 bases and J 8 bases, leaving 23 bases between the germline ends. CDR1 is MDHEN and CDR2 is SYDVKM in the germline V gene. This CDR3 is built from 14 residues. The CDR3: CATHVRSGGGGYTF. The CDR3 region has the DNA TGTGCCACCCATGTCAGATCGGGGGGTGGCGGCTACACCTTC.